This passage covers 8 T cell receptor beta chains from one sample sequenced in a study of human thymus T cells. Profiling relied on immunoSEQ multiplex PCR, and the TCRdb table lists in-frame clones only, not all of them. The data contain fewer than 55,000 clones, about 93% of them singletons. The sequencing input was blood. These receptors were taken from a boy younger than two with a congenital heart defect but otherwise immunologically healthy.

This chain's CDR3 is CASSLELGQETQYF. In DNA form, the CDR3 reads TGTGCCAGCAGCTTAGAGCTGGGGCAAGAGACCCAGTACTTC. The chain employs TRBV7-2 and TRBJ2-5; D call uncertain. V was pared by 1 base and J by 2 bases, with 8 bases between. The CDR3 contains 14 residues. Germline CDR1 and CDR2: SGHTA and FQGNSA.

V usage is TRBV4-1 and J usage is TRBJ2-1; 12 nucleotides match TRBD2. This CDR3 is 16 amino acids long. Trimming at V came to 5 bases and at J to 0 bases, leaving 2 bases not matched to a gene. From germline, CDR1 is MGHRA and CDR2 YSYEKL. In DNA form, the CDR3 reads TGCGCCAGCAGCTCGGGACTAGCGGGCTCCTACAATGAGCAGTTCTTC. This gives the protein CASSSGLAGSYNEQFF.

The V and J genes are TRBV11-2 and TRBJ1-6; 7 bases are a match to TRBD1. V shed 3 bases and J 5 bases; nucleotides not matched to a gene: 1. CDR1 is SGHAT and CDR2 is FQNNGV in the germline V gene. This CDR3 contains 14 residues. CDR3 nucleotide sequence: TGTGCCAGCAGCTTGACAGGGAATAATTCACCCCTCCACTTT. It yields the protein CASSLTGNNSPLHF.

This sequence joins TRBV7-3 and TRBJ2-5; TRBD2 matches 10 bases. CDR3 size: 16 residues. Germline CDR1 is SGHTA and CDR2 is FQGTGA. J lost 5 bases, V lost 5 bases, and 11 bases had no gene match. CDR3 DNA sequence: TGTGCCAGCAGCCTAAGGGTAGCGGGGGGTAGCGAGACCCAGTACTTC. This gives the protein CASSLRVAGGSETQYF. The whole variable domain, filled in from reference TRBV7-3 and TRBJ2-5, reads GAGVSQTPSNKVTEKGKYVELRCDPISGHTALYWYRQSLGQGPEFLIYFQGTGAADDSGLPNDRFFAVRPEGSVSTLKIQRTERGDSAVYLCASSLRVAGGSETQYFGPGTRLLVL.

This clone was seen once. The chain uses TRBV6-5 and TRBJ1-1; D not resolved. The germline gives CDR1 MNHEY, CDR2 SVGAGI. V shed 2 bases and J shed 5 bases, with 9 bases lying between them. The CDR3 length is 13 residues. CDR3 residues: CASSYGRTTEAFF. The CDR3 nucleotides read TGTGCCAGCAGTTACGGTCGCACAACTGAAGCTTTCTTT.

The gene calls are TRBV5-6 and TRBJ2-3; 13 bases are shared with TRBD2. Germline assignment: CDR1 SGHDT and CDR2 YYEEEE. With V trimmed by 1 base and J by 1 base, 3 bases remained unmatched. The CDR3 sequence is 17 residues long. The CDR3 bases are TGTGCCAGCAGCTTGTGGGGACTAGCGGGGCGCACAGATACGCAGTATTTT. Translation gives CASSLWGLAGRTDTQYF. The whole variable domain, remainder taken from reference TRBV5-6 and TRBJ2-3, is DAGVTQSPTHLIKTRGQQVTLRCSPKSGHDTVSWYQQALGQGPQFIFQYYEEEERQRGNFPDRFSGHQFPNYSSELNVNALLLGDSALYLCASSLWGLAGRTDTQYFGPGTRLTVL.

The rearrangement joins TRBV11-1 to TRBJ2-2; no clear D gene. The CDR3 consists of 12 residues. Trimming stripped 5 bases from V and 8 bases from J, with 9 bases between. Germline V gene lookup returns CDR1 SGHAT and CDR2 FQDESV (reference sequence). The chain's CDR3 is CASSDPSGELFF. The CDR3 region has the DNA TGTGCCAGCAGCGATCCCAGTGGGGAGCTGTTTTTT.

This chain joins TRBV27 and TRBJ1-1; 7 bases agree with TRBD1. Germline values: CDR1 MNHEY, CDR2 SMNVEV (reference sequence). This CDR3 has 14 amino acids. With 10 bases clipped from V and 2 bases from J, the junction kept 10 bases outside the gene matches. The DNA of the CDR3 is TGTGCCACCCGACAGGGTCGAACTAACACTGAAGCTTTCTTT. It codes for CATRQGRTNTEAFF.